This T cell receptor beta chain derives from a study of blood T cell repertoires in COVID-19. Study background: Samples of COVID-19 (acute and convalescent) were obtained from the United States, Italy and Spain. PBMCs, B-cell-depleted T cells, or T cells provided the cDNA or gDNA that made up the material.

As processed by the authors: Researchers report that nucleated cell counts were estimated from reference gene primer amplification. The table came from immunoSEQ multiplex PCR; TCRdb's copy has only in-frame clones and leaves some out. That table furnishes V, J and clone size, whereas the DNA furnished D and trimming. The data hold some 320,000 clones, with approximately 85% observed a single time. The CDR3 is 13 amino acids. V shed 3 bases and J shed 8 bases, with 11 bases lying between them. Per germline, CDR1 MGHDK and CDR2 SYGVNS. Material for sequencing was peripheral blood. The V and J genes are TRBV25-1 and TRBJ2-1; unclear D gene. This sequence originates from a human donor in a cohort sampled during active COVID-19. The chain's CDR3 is CASSDSSLDEQFF. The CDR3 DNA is TGTGCCAGCAGTGATTCGTCCCTTGATGAGCAGTTCTTC.